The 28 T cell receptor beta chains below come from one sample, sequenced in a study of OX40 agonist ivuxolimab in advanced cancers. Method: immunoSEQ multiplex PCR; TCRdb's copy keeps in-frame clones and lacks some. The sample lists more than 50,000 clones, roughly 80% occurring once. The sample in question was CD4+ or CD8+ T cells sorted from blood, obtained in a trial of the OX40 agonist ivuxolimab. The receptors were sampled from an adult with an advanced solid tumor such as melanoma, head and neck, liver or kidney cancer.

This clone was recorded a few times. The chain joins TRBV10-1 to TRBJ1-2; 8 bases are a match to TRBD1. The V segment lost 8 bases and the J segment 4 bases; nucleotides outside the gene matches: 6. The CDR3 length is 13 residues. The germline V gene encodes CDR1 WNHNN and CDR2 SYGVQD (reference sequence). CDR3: CASGADRVYGYTF. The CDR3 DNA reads TGCGCCAGCGGAGCGGACAGGGTCTATGGCTACACCTTC.

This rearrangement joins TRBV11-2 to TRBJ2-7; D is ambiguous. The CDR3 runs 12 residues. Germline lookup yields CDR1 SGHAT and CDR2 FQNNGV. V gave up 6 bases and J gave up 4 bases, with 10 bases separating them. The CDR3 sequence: CASSTVAYEQYF. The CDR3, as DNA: TGTGCCAGCAGTACTGTTGCTTACGAGCAGTACTTC.

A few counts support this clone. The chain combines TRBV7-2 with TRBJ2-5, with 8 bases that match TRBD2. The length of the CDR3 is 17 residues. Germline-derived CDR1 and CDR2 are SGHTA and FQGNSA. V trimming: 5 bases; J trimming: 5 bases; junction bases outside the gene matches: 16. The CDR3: CASSLRGFRGGSETQYF. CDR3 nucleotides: TGTGCCAGCAGCCTGAGGGGCTTTCGGGGGGGGTCGGAGACCCAGTACTTC.

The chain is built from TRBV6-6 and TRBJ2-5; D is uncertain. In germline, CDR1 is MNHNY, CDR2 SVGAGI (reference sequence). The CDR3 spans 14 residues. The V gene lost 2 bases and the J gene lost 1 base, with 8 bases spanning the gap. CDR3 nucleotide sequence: TGTGCCAGCAGTTACCCCTTAGCCCAAGAGACCCAGTACTTC. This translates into CASSYPLAQETQYF.

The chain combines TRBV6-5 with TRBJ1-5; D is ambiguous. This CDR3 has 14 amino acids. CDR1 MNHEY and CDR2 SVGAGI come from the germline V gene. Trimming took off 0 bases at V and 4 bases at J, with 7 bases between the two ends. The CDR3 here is CASSYSSQNQPQHF. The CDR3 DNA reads TGTGCCAGCAGTTACTCGTCGCAGAATCAGCCCCAGCATTTT.

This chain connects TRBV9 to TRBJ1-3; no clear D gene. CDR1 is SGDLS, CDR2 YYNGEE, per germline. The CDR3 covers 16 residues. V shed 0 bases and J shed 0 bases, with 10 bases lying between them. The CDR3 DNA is TGTGCCAGCAGCGTAGACCCCCAGAACTCTGGAAACACCATATATTTT. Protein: CASSVDPQNSGNTIYF.

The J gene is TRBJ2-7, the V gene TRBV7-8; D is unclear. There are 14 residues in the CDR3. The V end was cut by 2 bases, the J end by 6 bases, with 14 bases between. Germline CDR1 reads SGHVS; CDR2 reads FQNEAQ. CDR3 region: CASSLLRLMAEQYF. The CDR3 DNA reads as TGTGCCAGCAGCTTACTCCGGCTAATGGCCGAGCAGTACTTC. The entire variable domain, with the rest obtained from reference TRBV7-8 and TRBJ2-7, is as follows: GAGVSQSPRYKVAKRGQDVALRCDPISGHVSLFWYQQALGQGPEFLTYFQNEAQLDKSGLPSDRFFAERPEGSVSTLKIQRTQQEDSAVYLCASSLLRLMAEQYFGPGTRLTVT.

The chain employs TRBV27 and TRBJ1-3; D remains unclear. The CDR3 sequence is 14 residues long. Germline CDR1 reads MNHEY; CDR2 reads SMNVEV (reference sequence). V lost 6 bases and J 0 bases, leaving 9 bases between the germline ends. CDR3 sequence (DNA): TGTGCCAGCAGCCGGTCCCACTCTGGAAACACCATATATTTT. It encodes CASSRSHSGNTIYF.

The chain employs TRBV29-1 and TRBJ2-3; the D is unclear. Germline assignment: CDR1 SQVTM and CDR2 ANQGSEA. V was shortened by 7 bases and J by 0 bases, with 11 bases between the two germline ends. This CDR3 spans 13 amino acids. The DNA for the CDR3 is TGCAGCGGGGGTCACGCTAGCACAGATACGCAGTATTTT. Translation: CSGGHASTDTQYF.

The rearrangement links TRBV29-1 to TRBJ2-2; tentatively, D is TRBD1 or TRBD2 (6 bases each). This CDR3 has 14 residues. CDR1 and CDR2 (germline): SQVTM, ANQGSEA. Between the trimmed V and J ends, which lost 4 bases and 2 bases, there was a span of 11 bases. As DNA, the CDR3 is TGCAGCGTTGTGGGGGGCCCTAACACCGGGGAGCTGTTTTTT. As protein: CSVVGGPNTGELFF.

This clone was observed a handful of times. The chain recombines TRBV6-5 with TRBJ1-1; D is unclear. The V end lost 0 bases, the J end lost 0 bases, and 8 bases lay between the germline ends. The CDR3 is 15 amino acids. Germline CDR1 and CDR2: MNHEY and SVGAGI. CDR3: CASSYSGSMNTEAFF. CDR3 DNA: TGTGCCAGCAGTTACTCGGGGAGCATGAACACTGAAGCTTTCTTT.

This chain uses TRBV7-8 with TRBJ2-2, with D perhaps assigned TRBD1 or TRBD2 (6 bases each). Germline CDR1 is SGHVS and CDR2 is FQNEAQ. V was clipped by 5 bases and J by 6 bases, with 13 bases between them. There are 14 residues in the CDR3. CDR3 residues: CASSPGAAAGELFF. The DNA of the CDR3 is TGTGCCAGCAGCCCGGGGGCCGCAGCCGGGGAGCTGTTTTTT. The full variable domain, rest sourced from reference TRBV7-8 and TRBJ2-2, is GAGVSQSPRYKVAKRGQDVALRCDPISGHVSLFWYQQALGQGPEFLTYFQNEAQLDKSGLPSDRFFAERPEGSVSTLKIQRTQQEDSAVYLCASSPGAAAGELFFGEGSRLTVL.

The CDR3: CASSVASGASTGELFF. CDR3 coding DNA: TGTGCCAGCAGCGTAGCCAGCGGGGCTTCTACCGGGGAGCTGTTTTTT. The gene calls are TRBV9 and TRBJ2-2; the match to TRBD2 covers 7 bases. This CDR3 region has 16 residues. CDR1 is SGDLS, CDR2 YYNGEE, per germline. Trimming cost V 0 bases and J 5 bases; bases outside gene matches: 7.

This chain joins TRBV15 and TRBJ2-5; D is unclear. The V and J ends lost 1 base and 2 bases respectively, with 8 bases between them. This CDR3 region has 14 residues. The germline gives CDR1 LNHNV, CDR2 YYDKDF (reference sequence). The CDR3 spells CATSRAPIQETQYF. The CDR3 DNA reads TGTGCCACCAGCAGAGCCCCCATTCAAGAGACCCAGTACTTC.

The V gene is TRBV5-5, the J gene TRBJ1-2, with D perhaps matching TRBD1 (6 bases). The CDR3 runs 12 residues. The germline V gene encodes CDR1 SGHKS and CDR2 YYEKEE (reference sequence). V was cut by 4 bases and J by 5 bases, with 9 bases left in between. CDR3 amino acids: CASSVRGYGYTF. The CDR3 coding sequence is TGTGCCAGCAGCGTGAGGGGGTATGGCTACACCTTC.

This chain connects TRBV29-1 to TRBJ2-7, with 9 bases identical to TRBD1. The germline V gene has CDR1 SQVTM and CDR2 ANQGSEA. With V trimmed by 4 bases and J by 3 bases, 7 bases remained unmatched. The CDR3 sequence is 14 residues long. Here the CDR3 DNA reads TGCAGCGTTGCAACCGGGACAGGGAACTACGAGCAGTACTTC. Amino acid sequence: CSVATGTGNYEQYF.

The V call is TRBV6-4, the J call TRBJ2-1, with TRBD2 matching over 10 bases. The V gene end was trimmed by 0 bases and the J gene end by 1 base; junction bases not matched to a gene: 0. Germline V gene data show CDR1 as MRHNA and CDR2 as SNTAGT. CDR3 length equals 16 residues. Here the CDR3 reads CASSDSGLASYNEQFF. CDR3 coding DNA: TGTGCCAGCAGTGACTCGGGACTAGCGTCCTACAATGAGCAGTTCTTC.

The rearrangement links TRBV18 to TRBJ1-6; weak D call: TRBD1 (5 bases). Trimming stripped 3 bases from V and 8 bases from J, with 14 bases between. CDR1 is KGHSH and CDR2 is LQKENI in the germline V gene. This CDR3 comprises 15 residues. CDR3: CASSPRGFGDSPLHF. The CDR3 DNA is TGTGCCAGCTCACCGAGGGGTTTTGGGGATTCACCCCTCCACTTT.

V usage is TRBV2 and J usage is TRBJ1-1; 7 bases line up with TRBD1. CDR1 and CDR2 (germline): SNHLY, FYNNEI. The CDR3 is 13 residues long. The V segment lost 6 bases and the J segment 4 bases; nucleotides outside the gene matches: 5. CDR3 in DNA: TGTGCCAGCAGGACAGGGCTGACCACTGAAGCTTTCTTT. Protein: CASRTGLTTEAFF.

The CDR3 DNA follows: TGCGCCAGCAGCCCCGGGGGGGTGAGCACCGGGGAGCTGTTTTTT. This codes for CASSPGGVSTGELFF. The J gene is TRBJ2-2, the V gene TRBV5-1; 8 nucleotides align to TRBD2. This CDR3 spans 15 amino acids. With V trimmed by 4 bases and J by 4 bases, 6 bases remained unmatched. Germline CDR1 SGHRS, CDR2 YFSETQ.

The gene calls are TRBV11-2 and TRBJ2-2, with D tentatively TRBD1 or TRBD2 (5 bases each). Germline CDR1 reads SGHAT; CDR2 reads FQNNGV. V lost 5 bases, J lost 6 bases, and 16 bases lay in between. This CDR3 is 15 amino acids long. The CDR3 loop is CASSRTRDLPGELFF. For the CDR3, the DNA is TGTGCCAGCAGCCGGACCCGGGACCTTCCCGGGGAGCTGTTTTTT.

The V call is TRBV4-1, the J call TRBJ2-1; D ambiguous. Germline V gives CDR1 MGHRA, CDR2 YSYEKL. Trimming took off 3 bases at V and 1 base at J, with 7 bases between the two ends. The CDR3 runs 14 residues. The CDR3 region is CASSHPSSYNEQFF. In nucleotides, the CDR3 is TGCGCCAGCAGCCACCCCAGTTCCTACAATGAGCAGTTCTTC.

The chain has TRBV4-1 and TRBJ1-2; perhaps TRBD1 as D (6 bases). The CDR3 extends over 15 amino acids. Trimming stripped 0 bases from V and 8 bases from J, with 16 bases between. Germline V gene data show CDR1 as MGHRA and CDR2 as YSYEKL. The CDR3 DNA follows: TGCGCCAGCAGCCAAGATCCCGGCCAGGGGCGAGGCTACACCTTC. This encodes CASSQDPGQGRGYTF.

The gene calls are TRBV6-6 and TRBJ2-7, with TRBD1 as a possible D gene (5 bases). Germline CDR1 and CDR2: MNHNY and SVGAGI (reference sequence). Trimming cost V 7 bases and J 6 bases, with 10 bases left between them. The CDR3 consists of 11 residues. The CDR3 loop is CASTQGPEQYF. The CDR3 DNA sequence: TGTGCCAGCACTCAGGGTCCCGAGCAGTACTTC.

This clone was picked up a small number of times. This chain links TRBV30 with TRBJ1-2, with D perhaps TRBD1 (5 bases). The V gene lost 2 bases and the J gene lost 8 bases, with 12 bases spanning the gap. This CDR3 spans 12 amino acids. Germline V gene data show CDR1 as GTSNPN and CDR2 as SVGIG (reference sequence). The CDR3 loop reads CAWSFRDEGYTF. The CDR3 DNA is TGTGCCTGGAGTTTCCGGGACGAAGGCTACACCTTC.

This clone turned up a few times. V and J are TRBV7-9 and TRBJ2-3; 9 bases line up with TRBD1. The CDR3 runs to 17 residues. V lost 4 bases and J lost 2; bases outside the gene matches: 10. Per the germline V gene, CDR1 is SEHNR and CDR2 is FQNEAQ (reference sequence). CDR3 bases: TGTGCCAGCAGCTCCCCGGGACAGGGAAGGCCCACAGATACGCAGTATTTT. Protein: CASSSPGQGRPTDTQYF. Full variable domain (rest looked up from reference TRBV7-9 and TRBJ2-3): DTGVSQNPRHKITKRGQNVTFRCDPISEHNRLYWYRQTLGQGPEFLTYFQNEAQLEKSRLLSDRFSAERPKGSFSTLEIQRTEQGDSAMYLCASSSPGQGRPTDTQYFGPGTRLTVL.

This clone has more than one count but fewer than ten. The CDR3 loop is CASSHGGTSSYEQYF. In DNA form, the CDR3 reads TGTGCCAGCAGCCACGGTGGCACTAGCTCCTACGAGCAGTACTTC. The J gene is TRBJ2-7, the V gene TRBV5-5, with D maybe TRBD2 (5 bases). V lost 4 bases and J lost 0, with 14 bases in between. Germline-derived CDR1 and CDR2 are SGHKS and YYEKEE (reference sequence). The CDR3 loop spans 15 amino acids.

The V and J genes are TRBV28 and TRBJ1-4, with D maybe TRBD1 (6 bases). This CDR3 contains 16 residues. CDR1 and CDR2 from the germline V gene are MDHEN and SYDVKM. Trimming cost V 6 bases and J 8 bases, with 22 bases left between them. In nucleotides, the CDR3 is TGTGCCAGCAGCCTACTTAGGGGGGCAGAGGAGGAAAAACTGTTTTTT. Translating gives CASSLLRGAEEEKLFF.